Listed here are 18 T cell receptor beta chains from one sample, sequenced in a study of spatial heterogeneity in lung cancer. General study findings and limits: It was found that expanded intratumoral alpha and beta TCR counts tracked tumor mutation counts.

TCRdb independently ran MiXCR on the 5' RACE reads; one entry per CDR3 protein. This sample yields 4,000 or so distinct CDR3 sequences, of which approximately 9.8% are seen a single time; under 30% belongs to the top ten. Time point here: sample taken at primary tumor resection. For these receptors, no antigen is known. The sequencing used lung tumor tissue, collected at surgery. The receptors come from a male donor with early-stage non-small cell lung cancer.

By share, this clonotype ranks as medium-sized. Because the library targeted alpha chains, this beta chain is an off-target read whose size means little. The gene calls are TRBV20-1 and TRBJ2-7; TRBD2 matches at 9 bases. The CDR3 spans 15 residues. Per the germline V gene, CDR1 is DFQATT and CDR2 is SNEGSKA (reference sequence). After removal of 2 bases from V and 3 bases from J, the junction contained 8 bases not matched to a gene. The CDR3 sequence: CSARLASGAGYEQYF. The CDR3 coding sequence is TGCAGTGCTAGATTGGCTAGCGGGGCCGGCTACGAGCAGTACTTC.

This clonotype is medium-sized in the sample. Found in a library prepared for alpha chains, this beta chain is an off-target read, and its abundance has little meaning. The chain has TRBV11-2 and TRBJ1-1; perhaps TRBD1 as D (6 bases). The CDR3 has 15 residues. The V gene's germline CDR1 is SGHAT and CDR2 FQNNGV. Trimming pared 5 bases from V and 5 bases from J, leaving 18 bases between. The CDR3 bases are TGTGCCAGCAGCCCAAGGACAGAGAGGGGGACTGAAGCTTTCTTT. This gives the protein CASSPRTERGTEAFF.

The table lists this clonotype with many counts. This beta chain lies outside the target of a library built for alpha chains; its clone size means little. The rearrangement uses TRBV20-1 and TRBJ2-7, with a possible D match to TRBD2 (6 bases). The CDR3 is made up of 12 amino acids. The germline CDR1 and CDR2 sequences are DFQATT and SNEGSKA (reference sequence). Between the trimmed V and J ends, which lost 0 bases and 3 bases, there was a span of 6 bases. CDR3 residues: CSARETSYEQYF. The CDR3, as DNA: TGCAGTGCTAGAGAGACTAGCTACGAGCAGTACTTC.

Within the sample, this clonotype is medium-sized. This beta chain represents an off-target read in a library built for alpha chains; its size is of limited meaning. The chain employs TRBV12-3 or TRBV12-4 and TRBJ2-1; TRBD1 agrees at 7 bases. CDR3 size: 15 residues. V was clipped by 4 bases and J by 0 bases; unmatched bases: 3. This CDR3 reads CASSYGQDSYNEQFF. CDR3 nucleotide sequence: TGTGCCAGCAGTTACGGACAGGACTCCTACAATGAGCAGTTCTTC.

By proportion, this clonotype is medium-sized (0.01 to 0.1%). The library was built for alpha chains, so this beta chain is an off-target read and its size means little. V is TRBV28 and J is TRBJ2-3; D gene uncertain. Germline V lookup: CDR1 MDHEN, CDR2 SYDVKM. Trimming took off 4 bases at V and 1 base at J, with 15 bases between the two ends. The CDR3 spans 16 residues. The CDR3 loop is CASSSQAWAGTDTQYF. CDR3 DNA: TGTGCCAGCAGTTCCCAAGCATGGGCAGGCACAGATACGCAGTATTTT.

Sample share makes this clonotype medium-sized. Since the library was made to target alpha chains, this beta chain is a stray read and its abundance is not meaningful. The CDR3 is CASSQDSGGANTEAFF. The CDR3 coding sequence is TGTGCCAGCAGCCAAGATTCAGGGGGCGCAAACACTGAAGCTTTCTTT. This sequence joins TRBV3-1 and TRBJ1-1, with 8 bases identical to TRBD1. Germline V gene sequence: CDR1 LGHDT, CDR2 YNNKEL (reference sequence). The V gene end was trimmed by 0 bases and the J gene end by 2 bases; junction bases not matched to a gene: 5. The CDR3 runs 16 residues.

In this sample, this clonotype turned up a few times. This beta chain was picked up by a library intended for alpha chains and is off target, so its count carries little meaning. CDR3 nucleotides: TGTGCCAGCAGCTTAAACACCGCAGCGAACACCGGGGAGCTGTTTTTT. This gives the protein CASSLNTAANTGELFF. This chain connects TRBV7-3 to TRBJ2-2; D ambiguous. This CDR3 is 16 amino acids long. CDR1 is SGHTA, CDR2 FQGTGA, per germline. Trimming stripped 1 base from V and 0 bases from J, with 9 bases between.

This clonotype counts as medium-sized. This beta chain lies outside the target of a library built for alpha chains; its clone size means little. This chain connects TRBV6-2 or TRBV6-3 to TRBJ2-3; D unresolved. Trimming pared 0 bases from V and 0 bases from J, leaving 7 bases between. CDR1 and CDR2 from the germline V gene are MNHEY and SVGEGT. The CDR3 loop spans 15 amino acids. The CDR3 here is CASSYSPSSTDTQYF. As DNA, the CDR3 is TGTGCCAGCAGTTACTCCCCGTCTAGCACAGATACGCAGTATTTT.

This clonotype qualifies as medium-sized. This beta chain is a stray sequence in a library constructed for alpha chains; its clone size is not meaningful. This chain joins TRBV6-2 or TRBV6-3 and TRBJ2-3; TRBD1 agrees at 7 bases. Germline lookup yields CDR1 MNHEY and CDR2 SVGEGT. The CDR3 is 18 residues long. The V and J ends lost 7 bases and 1 base, in that order; junction bases with no gene match: 17. CDR3 bases: TGTGCCAGCACCGTGTTGCTCGGGACAGACACTGGCACAGATACGCAGTATTTT. It encodes CASTVLLGTDTGTDTQYF.

In this sample, this clonotype is medium-sized. This beta chain turned up in a library designed for alpha chains; as an off-target read, its abundance says little. The rearrangement joins TRBV30 to TRBJ2-1; 10 bases align to TRBD2. Germline CDR1 and CDR2: GTSNPN and SVGIG (reference sequence). This CDR3 is built from 14 residues. The V gene end was trimmed by 2 bases and the J gene end by 5 bases; junction bases not matched to a gene: 3. CDR3 sequence: CAWSRLAGDNEQFF. CDR3 DNA sequence: TGTGCCTGGAGTAGGCTAGCGGGAGACAATGAGCAGTTCTTC.

By share of the sample, this clonotype is medium-sized. Because the library targeted alpha chains, this beta chain is an off-target read whose size means little. The chain combines TRBV12-3 or TRBV12-4 with TRBJ2-1, with no clear D. V lost 0 bases and J 6 bases, leaving 15 bases between the germline ends. CDR3 length equals 16 residues. The CDR3, as DNA: TGTGCCAGCAGTTTAGCCTTTGGTCATGTGGGCAATGAGCAGTTCTTC. Translating it yields CASSLAFGHVGNEQFF.

Points on this clonotype: This beta chain is off target for a library built for alpha chains, so its abundance means little. The V call is TRBV6-5, the J call TRBJ1-6; D remains unclear. Trimming shortened V by 0 bases and J by 8 bases, and 14 bases separated the two germline ends. The germline gives CDR1 MNHEY, CDR2 SVGAGI. The CDR3 has 16 residues. Here the CDR3 reads CASSYSSGSYDSPLHF. DNA for the CDR3: TGTGCCAGCAGTTACTCGTCTGGATCGTACGATTCACCCCTCCACTTT.

This clonotype occurred a few times. This beta chain is off target for a library built for alpha chains, so its abundance means little. The rearrangement joins TRBV30 to TRBJ2-3, with 7 bases aligning to TRBD1. V dropped 4 bases and J dropped 1; count of bases not matched to a gene: 2. The germline gives CDR1 GTSNPN, CDR2 SVGIG (reference sequence). The CDR3 consists of 13 residues. CDR3: CAWTQGRTDTQYF. The CDR3, as DNA: TGTGCCTGGACACAGGGGCGCACAGATACGCAGTATTTT. Full variable domain (rest looked up from reference TRBV30 and TRBJ2-3): SQTIHQWPATLVQPVGSPLSLECTVEGTSNPNLYWYRQAAGRGLQLLFYSVGIGQISSEVPQNLSASRPQDRQFILSSKKLLLSDSGFYLCAWTQGRTDTQYFGPGTRLTVL.

Concerning this clonotype itself: The size of this beta chain means little, since it is a stray read in a library made for alpha chains. This chain links TRBV7-9 with TRBJ2-3, with D possibly called TRBD1 or TRBD2 (5 bases each). From germline, CDR1 is SEHNR and CDR2 FQNEAQ (reference sequence). The CDR3 extends over 15 amino acids. Trimming left V 3 bases short and J 0 bases short, with 10 bases between. CDR3 protein: CASSFWDASTDTQYF. DNA for the CDR3: TGTGCCAGCAGCTTCTGGGACGCGAGCACAGATACGCAGTATTTT.

This clonotype is termed medium-sized (0.01 to 0.1%). Within a library made for alpha chains, this beta chain is off target, and its count is uninformative. The rearrangement links TRBV5-4 to TRBJ2-1; the match to TRBD2 covers 10 bases. V lost 0 bases to trimming and J lost 8 bases; unmatched junction nucleotides: 8. The germline V gene has CDR1 SGHNT and CDR2 YYREEE (reference sequence). This CDR3 is 16 amino acids long. Written as DNA, the CDR3 is TGTGCCAGCAGCTTGGTTGCTAGCGGGGGTATCGATGAGCAGTTCTTC. Protein sequence: CASSLVASGGIDEQFF. Looking up the rest from reference TRBV5-4 and TRBJ2-1 gives the full variable domain: ETGVTQSPTHLIKTRGQQVTLRCSSQSGHNTVSWYQQALGQGPQFIFQYYREEENGRGNFPPRFSGLQFPNYSSELNVNALELDDSALYLCASSLVASGGIDEQFFGPGTRLTVL.

This clonotype appeared many times. With the library built for alpha chains, this beta chain is off target and its frequency is not meaningful. The chain recombines TRBV7-2 with TRBJ1-6, with D perhaps matching TRBD1 (5 bases). CDR1 and CDR2 from the germline V gene are SGHTA and FQGNSA. The CDR3 has 15 amino acids. Trimming took 1 base from V and 8 from J, leaving 12 bases between them. The CDR3 region has the DNA TGTGCCAGCAGCTTAGGATGGCAGGGAGATTCACCCCTCCACTTT. Its translation is CASSLGWQGDSPLHF.

Relative to its sample, this clonotype is medium-sized. This beta chain is an off-target read within a library intended for alpha chains, so its frequency means little. The rearrangement joins TRBV30 to TRBJ1-3, with D unresolved. There are 12 residues in the CDR3. The germline V and J ends were trimmed by 2 bases and 1 base, with 3 bases remaining between them. From germline, CDR1 is GTSNPN and CDR2 SVGIG (reference sequence). CDR3 nucleotides: TGTGCCTGGAGTACTTCTGGAAACACCATATATTTT. It yields the protein CAWSTSGNTIYF.

With regard to this clonotype: This beta chain came through as a stray read in a library set up for alpha chains, and its size says little. The chain joins TRBV5-6 to TRBJ2-3; 7 bases map to TRBD1. The CDR3 has 16 residues. The junction had 8 bases not matched to a gene; V was cut back by 4 bases and J by 0 bases. The V gene's germline CDR1 is SGHDT and CDR2 YYEEEE. The CDR3 here is CASSLSDRASTDTQYF. Here the CDR3 DNA reads TGTGCCAGCAGCCTTTCCGACAGGGCTAGCACAGATACGCAGTATTTT.